The 18 T cell receptor beta chains below were found in one sample sequenced in a study of blood T cell repertoires in COVID-19. Clones were read by immunoSEQ multiplex PCR, and TCRdb kept only the in-frame ones, dropping some. Here the sample spans roughly 120,000 clones, 90% being singletons. Sequencing was carried out using peripheral blood. These receptors originate from a woman in her sixties or seventies with COVID-19, enrolled during active disease.

This rearrangement joins TRBV10-1 to TRBJ1-2; maybe TRBD1 (6 bases). Trimming removed 8 bases from V and 3 bases from J, with 25 bases in between. The CDR3 is 17 amino acids. Germline CDR1 WNHNN, CDR2 SYGVQD (reference sequence). In nucleotides, the CDR3 is TGCGCCAGCCAGACTCCTTTAATCAGACAGGTCTACTATGGCTACACCTTC. It translates to CASQTPLIRQVYYGYTF.

The rearrangement links TRBV6-5 to TRBJ1-4, with D perhaps TRBD1 (5 bases). This CDR3 has 14 residues. V lost 6 bases and J 8 bases, leaving 16 bases between the germline ends. In germline, CDR1 is MNHEY, CDR2 SVGAGI. For the CDR3, the DNA is TGTGCCAGCAGAACGGCAGGGTTTGGGGAAAAACTGTTTTTT. It yields the protein CASRTAGFGEKLFF.

J is TRBJ2-2 and V is TRBV3-1 (or the pseudogene TRBV3-2); no definite D call. Germline V gives CDR1 LGHDT, CDR2 YNNKEL (reference sequence). The CDR3 runs 12 residues. The germline V and J ends were trimmed by 3 bases and 8 bases, with 7 bases remaining between them. For the CDR3, the DNA is TGTGCCAGCAGCCAGGGCAGTGGGGAGCTGTTTTTT. The encoded protein is CASSQGSGELFF.

V is TRBV2 and J is TRBJ1-1, with D possibly TRBD1 on 6 matching bases. The germline V gene encodes CDR1 SNHLY and CDR2 FYNNEI. The CDR3 covers 15 residues. The V and J ends lost 3 bases and 2 bases respectively, with 13 bases between them. The DNA of the CDR3 is TGTGCCAGCAGTGAGAGGACAGCTATTAACACTGAAGCTTTCTTT. Protein sequence: CASSERTAINTEAFF.

The chain combines TRBV5-4 with TRBJ1-6; D is unclear. V lost 0 bases and J lost 3, with 7 bases in between. Looked up from germline, CDR1 is SGHNT and CDR2 is YYREEE (reference sequence). The CDR3 contains 15 residues. CDR3 sequence (DNA): TGTGCCAGCAGCTTGGATACTAACTATAATTCACCCCTCCACTTT. It translates to CASSLDTNYNSPLHF.

This chain links TRBV9 with TRBJ1-2; 7 bases map to TRBD1. J lost 3 bases, V lost 4 bases, and 12 bases had no gene match. The CDR3 loop spans 16 amino acids. The germline V gene encodes CDR1 SGDLS and CDR2 YYNGEE. CDR3 protein: CASSSQDRVEDYGYTF. CDR3 coding DNA: TGTGCCAGCAGCTCTCAAGACAGGGTGGAAGACTATGGCTACACCTTC.

J is TRBJ2-7 and V is TRBV2; 8 positions agree with TRBD1. V lost 6 bases and J lost 3; bases outside the gene matches: 4. Germline V gene lookup returns CDR1 SNHLY and CDR2 FYNNEI. The CDR3 covers 13 residues. CDR3: CASSRDRSYEQYF. The CDR3 DNA sequence: TGTGCCAGCAGCCGGGACAGGAGCTACGAGCAGTACTTC.

The rearrangement joins TRBV4-3 to TRBJ2-5; D is possibly TRBD2 (5 bases). CDR3 length: 15 amino acids. Germline lookup yields CDR1 LGHNA and CDR2 YSLEER. Trimming pared 3 bases from V and 5 bases from J, leaving 16 bases between. The CDR3 bases are TGCGCCAGCAGCCAGAATTTGGGAGTCTCGGAGACCCAGTACTTC. Amino acids: CASSQNLGVSETQYF.

V usage is TRBV18 and J usage is TRBJ1-1, with 7 bases aligning to TRBD1. With 5 bases clipped from V and 0 bases from J, the junction kept 6 bases outside the gene matches. Germline-derived CDR1 and CDR2 are KGHSH and LQKENI. The CDR3 extends over 15 amino acids. CDR3 residues: CASSWDSQMNTEAFF. The CDR3 nucleotides read TGTGCCAGCTCATGGGACAGCCAAATGAACACTGAAGCTTTCTTT.

This chain connects TRBV5-4 to TRBJ2-4; weak D call: TRBD1 (6 bases). From germline, CDR1 is SGHNT and CDR2 YYREEE (reference sequence). Trimming stripped 3 bases from V and 6 bases from J, with 13 bases between. This CDR3 is built from 14 residues. The CDR3 is CASSSNQGSNIQYF. The CDR3 DNA reads TGTGCCAGCAGCTCAAATCAGGGGTCAAACATTCAGTACTTC.

The table lists this clone with a few counts. This CDR3 is CASSFTGLGNTIYF. CDR3 in DNA: TGTGCCAGCAGCTTTACAGGGTTGGGAAACACCATATATTTT. V usage is TRBV7-2 and J usage is TRBJ1-3, with D possibly matching TRBD1 (6 bases). The germline V and J ends were trimmed by 3 bases and 4 bases, with 10 bases remaining between them. This CDR3 spans 14 amino acids. Germline CDR1 and CDR2: SGHTA and FQGNSA.

The CDR3 DNA reads as TGCGCCAGCAGCCAAGTTGCGACGGGGGGAGGCACCTACAATGAGCAGTTCTTC. This encodes CASSQVATGGGTYNEQFF. The rearrangement links TRBV4-3 to TRBJ2-1; 7 bases are shared with TRBD2. Germline V CDR1 and CDR2: LGHNA, YSLEER. The junction had 11 bases not matched to a gene; V was cut back by 1 base and J by 2 bases. This CDR3 is built from 18 residues.

This clone has only a few counts. V and J are TRBV6-5 and TRBJ2-7; D is perhaps TRBD2 (5 bases). The length of the CDR3 is 13 residues. V dropped 5 bases and J dropped 11 bases, with 19 bases sitting between them. CDR1 is MNHEY and CDR2 is SVGAGI in the germline V gene. The CDR3 nucleotides read TGTGCCAGCAGTCCCCCCAGCGGACGAGCGGAGTACTTC. Its translation: CASSPPSGRAEYF.

The rearrangement uses TRBV7-9 and TRBJ1-4; D remains unclear. Between the trimmed V and J ends, which lost 5 bases and 2 bases, there was a span of 12 bases. In germline, CDR1 is SEHNR, CDR2 FQNEAQ (reference sequence). The CDR3 totals 15 residues. The CDR3 nucleotides read TGTGCCAGCAGCGCTGGGAGGGCGACTAATGAAAAACTGTTTTTT. It translates to CASSAGRATNEKLFF.

V is TRBV19 and J is TRBJ2-1, with 9 positions matching TRBD1. V shed 6 bases and J 2 bases; nucleotides not matched to a gene: 5. This CDR3 spans 15 amino acids. CDR1 is LNHDA, CDR2 SQIVND, per germline (reference sequence). Written as DNA, the CDR3 is TGTGCCAGTAGCTCCGGGACAGGGACCTACAATGAGCAGTTCTTC. Encoded protein: CASSSGTGTYNEQFF.

The genes are TRBV27 and TRBJ1-1; TRBD1 matches at 7 bases. Germline CDR1 reads MNHEY; CDR2 reads SMNVEV (reference sequence). The CDR3 is 16 amino acids. The V and J ends lost 4 bases and 1 base, in that order; junction bases with no gene match: 9. Written as DNA, the CDR3 is TGTGCCAGCAGTTGGCTCTACAGGGGATCGAACACTGAAGCTTTCTTT. Translated: CASSWLYRGSNTEAFF.

The genes are TRBV7-7 and TRBJ2-2, with a possible D match to TRBD1 (5 bases). V dropped 2 bases and J dropped 6 bases, with 10 bases sitting between them. Germline lookup yields CDR1 SSHAT and CDR2 FNYEAQ (reference sequence). This CDR3 is built from 14 residues. CDR3 sequence: CASSLNLQAGELFF. The DNA of the CDR3 is TGTGCCAGCAGCTTAAATCTACAGGCCGGGGAGCTGTTTTTT.

Comments on this clone: The junction departs from the called germline gene at one end, perhaps through a read error. The chain has TRBV6-5 and TRBJ1-5, with 7 bases matching TRBD1. This CDR3 spans 14 amino acids. In germline, CDR1 is MNHEY, CDR2 SVGAGI. This CDR3 is CASSRDRGYQSQHF. The CDR3 DNA reads TGTGCCAGCAGTCGGGACAGAGGATATCAGTCCCAGCATTTT.